This T cell receptor (beta chain) originates from a study of T cells in narcolepsy. This table comes from immunoSEQ multiplex PCR, and its TCRdb copy is limited to in-frame clones, with some not included. The table has about 30,000 clones, approximately 78% seen once; the top ten hold over 1%. Turning to this clone: The sample carries other DNA sequences with the same CDR3.

Trimming took 0 bases from V and 3 from J, leaving 8 bases between them. Germline V gene data show CDR1 as SGHAT and CDR2 as FQNNGV. CDR3 length equals 14 residues. Material: CD45RA- memory CD4+ T cells from PBMCs. The sequence was obtained from a human donor with narcolepsy. This chain joins TRBV11-2 and TRBJ1-2; D unclear. The chain's CDR3 is CASSLDGRDYGYTF. DNA for the CDR3: TGTGCCAGCAGCTTAGATGGCCGGGACTATGGCTACACCTTC.